This T cell receptor (beta chain) was sequenced during a study of T cells in Graves' hyperthyroidism and ophthalmopathy. Looking at the study overall: It was at initial diagnosis, before any treatment, that peripheral blood was collected.

V lost 6 bases, J lost 2 bases, and 10 bases stayed unmatched. Germline V lookup: CDR1 SQVTM, CDR2 ANQGSEA. CDR3 size: 15 residues. TCR beta CDR3 regions were amplified from RNA. First-round RT-PCR of the TCR CDR3 relied on the HTBI primer set. TCRdb reanalysed the multiplex PCR reads using MiXCR and keeps one entry per CDR3 protein. The table shows more than 500,000 distinct CDR3 sequences, with about 15% occurring only once. This clonotype was recorded at least ten times. This clonotype originated in a middle-aged woman with Graves' ophthalmopathy. The rearrangement joins TRBV29-1 to TRBJ2-7, with TRBD2 matching 10 bases. The specimen sequenced was blood. CDR3 sequence (DNA): TGCAGCGTCGTAACTACAACTAGCGGGACCTACGAGCAGTACTTC. It is translated as CSVVTTTSGTYEQYF.